Below, 8 T cell receptor beta chains from the same sample are listed, as sequenced in a study of blood T cell repertoires in COVID-19. Here immunoSEQ multiplex PCR was the method, and the copy in TCRdb shows in-frame clones only, minus some. The data contain about 150,000 clones, 75% to 90% of them singletons. The source material was peripheral blood. The receptors were gathered from a man between 18 and 29 years old with COVID-19, enrolled during active disease.

The rearrangement links TRBV28 to TRBJ1-5, with D hard to call. The CDR3 runs 14 residues. V lost 11 bases to trimming and J lost 0 bases, with 14 bases between them. Germline assignment: CDR1 MDHEN and CDR2 SYDVKM. The DNA for the CDR3 is TGTGCCGCAGCAGAACAGTATAGCAATCAGCCCCAGCATTTT. This gives the protein CAAAEQYSNQPQHF.

In the case of this clone: Compared with germline, one end of the junction differs, possibly owing to a read error. This chain connects TRBV7-7 to TRBJ2-3; no clear D gene. The CDR3 runs to 13 residues. Per the germline V gene, CDR1 is SSHAT and CDR2 is FNYEAQ (reference sequence). CDR3 coding DNA: TGTGCTAGCAGCGCCGGGTCCACAGATACGCAGTATTTT. It translates to CASSAGSTDTQYF.

The rearrangement links TRBV18 to TRBJ2-7; D is possibly TRBD1 (5 bases). There are 16 residues in the CDR3. V was cut by 3 bases and J by 5 bases, with 20 bases left in between. Germline V gene sequence: CDR1 KGHSH, CDR2 LQKENI. This CDR3 reads CASSPLGVGAIDEQYF. The CDR3 DNA is TGTGCCAGCTCACCCCTTGGGGTAGGGGCAATTGACGAGCAGTACTTC. The full variable domain, in which reference TRBV18 and TRBJ2-7 provide the parts outside the CDR3, is NAGVMQNPRHLVRRRGQEARLRCSPMKGHSHVYWYRQLPEEGLKFMVYLQKENIIDESGMPKERFSAEFPKEGPSILRIQQVVRGDSAAYFCASSPLGVGAIDEQYFGPGTRLTVT.

This clone was seen once. The V and J genes are TRBV28 and TRBJ1-2, with 8 bases lining up with TRBD1. The V segment lost 5 bases and the J segment 2 bases; nucleotides outside the gene matches: 4. From germline, CDR1 is MDHEN and CDR2 SYDVKM. This CDR3 is 14 amino acids long. The CDR3: CASSDGQGNYGYTF. CDR3 coding DNA: TGTGCCAGCAGTGATGGACAGGGAAACTATGGCTACACCTTC.

The chain uses TRBV7-2 and TRBJ2-5, with TRBD2 identical over 8 bases. This CDR3 has 13 residues. From germline, CDR1 is SGHTA and CDR2 FQGNSA. V trimming: 2 bases; J trimming: 5 bases; junction bases outside the gene matches: 1. The CDR3 bases are TGTGCCAGCAGCTTACAGCGGGAGGAGACCCAGTACTTC. This sequence encodes CASSLQREETQYF.

V is TRBV3-1 (or the pseudogene TRBV3-2) and J is TRBJ2-2; 10 bases fit TRBD2. The CDR3 totals 17 residues. CDR1 is LGHDT and CDR2 is YNNKEL in the germline V gene (reference sequence). Unmatched junction bases numbered 5, after V lost 2 bases and J lost 2 bases. The CDR3 DNA follows: TGTGCCAGCAGCCAACCGCGGACTAGCGGAAACACCGGGGAGCTGTTTTTT. Protein product: CASSQPRTSGNTGELFF.

V is TRBV7-2 and J is TRBJ2-7; D possibly corresponds to TRBD2 (6 bases). The CDR3 contains 18 residues. Per germline, CDR1 SGHTA and CDR2 FQGNSA. The V end was cut by 0 bases, the J end by 3 bases, with 21 bases between. The CDR3 DNA follows: TGTGCCAGCAGCTTAGCGCGGGCGGGGCCGATTGCACTCTACGAGCAGTACTTC. Translation gives CASSLARAGPIALYEQYF. Full variable domain (outside the CDR3, taken from reference TRBV7-2 and TRBJ2-7): GAGVSQSPSNKVTEKGKDVELRCDPISGHTALYWYRQSLGQGLEFLIYFQGNSAPDKSGLPSDRFSAERTGGSVSTLTIQRTQQEDSAVYLCASSLARAGPIALYEQYFGPGTRLTVT.

This clone was picked up one time. This chain links TRBV11-3 with TRBJ2-5; either TRBD1 or TRBD2 may fit D (5 bases each). CDR3 length: 13 residues. Per the germline V gene, CDR1 is SGHNT and CDR2 is YENEEA. Trimming took 10 bases from V and 5 from J, leaving 17 bases between them. CDR3 in DNA: TGTGCCAACAGGTTGAGGGATGGGGAGACCCAGTACTTC. Protein sequence: CANRLRDGETQYF.